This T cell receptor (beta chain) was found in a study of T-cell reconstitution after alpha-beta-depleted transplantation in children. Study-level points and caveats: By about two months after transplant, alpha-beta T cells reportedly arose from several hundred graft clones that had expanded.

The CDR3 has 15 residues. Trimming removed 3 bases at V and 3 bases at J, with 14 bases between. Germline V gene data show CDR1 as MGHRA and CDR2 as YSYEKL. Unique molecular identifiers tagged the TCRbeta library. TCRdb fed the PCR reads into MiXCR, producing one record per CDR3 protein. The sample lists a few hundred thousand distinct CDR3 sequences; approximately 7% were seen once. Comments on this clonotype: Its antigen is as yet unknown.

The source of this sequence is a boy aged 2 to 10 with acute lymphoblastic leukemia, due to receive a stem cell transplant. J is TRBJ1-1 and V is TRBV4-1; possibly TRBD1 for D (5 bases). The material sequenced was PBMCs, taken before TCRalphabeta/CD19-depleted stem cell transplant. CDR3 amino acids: CASSHASGGDTEAFF. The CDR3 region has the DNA TGCGCCAGCAGCCATGCCTCTGGGGGGGACACTGAAGCTTTCTTT.